The present TCR beta chain was sequenced within a study of T cell responses to AZD1222 COVID-19 vaccine. Measured with immunoSEQ multiplex PCR; TCRdb has only the in-frame clones, and not every one. The data show approximately 46,000 clones, roughly 90% seen once. The V gene's germline CDR1 is SGHTA and CDR2 FQGNSA. The CDR3 extends over 14 amino acids. V lost 4 bases and J lost 8, with 14 bases in between. Concerning this clone: Its specificity is unknown.

Findings and caveats of the study: Repertoire sampling was restricted to post-peak T cell response timepoints.

The sequenced sample was peripheral blood, obtained 28 days after the second AZD1222 dose. The chain joins TRBV7-2 to TRBJ1-4; D is perhaps TRBD1 (6 bases). This clonotype was obtained from an adult who received the AZD1222 COVID-19 vaccine. CDR3 amino acids: CASSSTGFVEKLFF. Written as DNA, the CDR3 is TGTGCCAGCAGCTCTACAGGGTTTGTAGAAAAACTGTTTTTT.